Following are 24 T cell receptor beta chains from one sample sequenced in a study of blood T cell repertoires in COVID-19. TCRdb keeps only in-frame clones here, not all; method: immunoSEQ multiplex PCR. This sample has 200,000 to 250,000 clones, with 85% to 90% found just once. Sequencing was performed on PBMCs or T cells enriched from blood (not recorded which). The receptors come from a woman between 18 and 29 years old in a cohort exposed to, infected with or recovered from COVID-19 (not recorded which).

This chain connects TRBV2 to TRBJ2-1; no firm D call. In germline, CDR1 is SNHLY, CDR2 FYNNEI. The CDR3 is 15 amino acids. Trimming removed 1 base at V and 8 bases at J, with 15 bases between. The CDR3 coding sequence is TGTGCCAGCAGTGAAGAAGCCCTGATGATCCATGAGCAGTTCTTC. It encodes CASSEEALMIHEQFF.

The chain links TRBV24-1 to TRBJ2-2, with D unclear. The V end was cut by 0 bases, the J end by 4 bases, with 8 bases between. The CDR3 covers 15 residues. In germline, CDR1 is KGHDR, CDR2 SFDVKD. CDR3 sequence (DNA): TGTGCCACCAGTGATTTGTTAGCTCCCACCGGGGAGCTGTTTTTT. This gives the protein CATSDLLAPTGELFF.

The chain has TRBV3-1 (or the pseudogene TRBV3-2) and TRBJ2-3; 8 positions agree with TRBD2. This CDR3 comprises 16 residues. The ends lost 4 bases at V and 3 bases at J; junction bases unmatched: 9. Germline assignment: CDR1 LGHDT and CDR2 YNNKEL (reference sequence). As DNA, the CDR3 is TGTGCCAGCAGCCGATTAGCGGGACTCGAAACAGATACGCAGTATTTT. Amino acid sequence: CASSRLAGLETDTQYF.

The V call is TRBV7-9, the J call TRBJ1-1, with TRBD1 as a possible D gene (6 bases). Germline loops: CDR1 SEHNR, CDR2 FQNEAQ (reference sequence). V was pared by 4 bases and J by 0 bases, with 15 bases between. The CDR3 sequence is 16 residues long. The DNA for the CDR3 is TGTGCCAGCAGCTACCGGGACATCGGTCTGAACACTGAAGCTTTCTTT. It codes for CASSYRDIGLNTEAFF.

The chain carries TRBV27 and TRBJ2-7, with D possibly matching TRBD2 (6 bases). Germline assignment: CDR1 MNHEY and CDR2 SMNVEV (reference sequence). The CDR3 extends over 13 amino acids. Trimming stripped 10 bases from V and 5 bases from J, with 18 bases between. As DNA, the CDR3 is TGTGCCATCTCGGGCCTTTGGGGGGACGAGCAGTACTTC. Amino acid sequence: CAISGLWGDEQYF.

The genes are TRBV5-1 and TRBJ1-5; D gene ambiguous. CDR1 SGHRS and CDR2 YFSETQ come from the germline V gene. V lost 5 bases, J lost 0 bases, and 12 bases lay in between. The CDR3 loop spans 15 amino acids. The CDR3 region has the DNA TGCGCCAGCAGTCCTGGAGAGTATAGCAATCAGCCCCAGCATTTT. It yields the protein CASSPGEYSNQPQHF.

The V call is TRBV4-1, the J call TRBJ2-2; 8 bases match TRBD2. This CDR3 spans 19 amino acids. Trimming cost V 4 bases and J 0 bases; bases outside gene matches: 13. Germline V gene sequence: CDR1 MGHRA, CDR2 YSYEKL. The CDR3 coding sequence is TGCGCCAGCAGCCTATACAGGTTGCGGGGGGATCCGAACACCGGGGAGCTGTTTTTT. Protein product: CASSLYRLRGDPNTGELFF.

This chain connects TRBV5-6 to TRBJ2-5; the D is unclear. Looked up from germline, CDR1 is SGHDT and CDR2 is YYEEEE. The germline V and J ends were trimmed by 4 bases and 5 bases, with 18 bases remaining between them. The CDR3 loop spans 15 amino acids. CDR3 coding DNA: TGTGCCAGCAGCCCTGGCTTACTCAAGGAGGAGACCCAGTACTTC. It yields the protein CASSPGLLKEETQYF.

This clone was observed a handful of times. The chain carries TRBV7-3 and TRBJ2-2; TRBD1 matches at 7 bases. Germline trimming cut 4 bases from V and 6 bases from J; bases unmatched to any gene: 2. CDR3 size: 13 residues. Looked up from germline, CDR1 is SGHTA and CDR2 is FQGTGA. CDR3 amino acids: CASSSGGPGELFF. The CDR3 nucleotides are TGTGCCAGCAGCTCAGGGGGTCCCGGGGAGCTGTTTTTT.

This chain joins TRBV7-2 and TRBJ2-5; a possible D gene is TRBD1 (6 bases). Trimming shortened V by 2 bases and J by 5 bases, and 12 bases separated the two germline ends. The germline V gene encodes CDR1 SGHTA and CDR2 FQGNSA. CDR3 length: 14 amino acids. In DNA, the CDR3 is TGTGCCAGCAGCTTATCTCAGGGGTACGAGACCCAGTACTTC. Protein: CASSLSQGYETQYF. Filled out from reference TRBV7-2 and TRBJ2-5, the complete variable domain reads GAGVSQSPSNKVTEKGKDVELRCDPISGHTALYWYRQSLGQGLEFLIYFQGNSAPDKSGLPSDRFSAERTGGSVSTLTIQRTQQEDSAVYLCASSLSQGYETQYFGPGTRLLVL.

In this sample, this clone turned up a few times. The chain links TRBV3-1 (or the pseudogene TRBV3-2) to TRBJ1-5, with D possibly matching TRBD1 (5 bases). CDR1 is LGHDT, CDR2 YNNKEL, per germline (reference sequence). V was clipped by 8 bases and J by 6 bases, with 20 bases between them. This CDR3 contains 15 residues. The CDR3, as DNA: TGTGCCAGCTCCCAAGGGGTGGGAGGTGGTCAGCCCCAGCATTTT. Amino acid sequence: CASSQGVGGGQPQHF.

The CDR3 protein is CSVGPRSGDYEQYF. The CDR3 coding sequence is TGCAGCGTTGGTCCCCGTAGCGGGGACTACGAGCAGTACTTC. The V call is TRBV29-1, the J call TRBJ2-7; 8 bases fit TRBD2. CDR1 is SQVTM and CDR2 is ANQGSEA in the germline V gene. The junction had 8 bases not matched to a gene; V was cut back by 4 bases and J by 3 bases. The CDR3 totals 14 residues.

The chain has TRBV5-1 and TRBJ2-2; 8 positions match TRBD2. This CDR3 region has 17 residues. In germline, CDR1 is SGHRS, CDR2 YFSETQ. V lost 3 bases, J lost 1 base, and 8 bases stayed unmatched. CDR3 in amino acids: CASSWNLAGGNTGELFF. The CDR3 bases are TGCGCCAGCAGCTGGAATCTCGCGGGGGGGAACACCGGGGAGCTGTTTTTT.

V gene TRBV11-2 combines with J gene TRBJ2-2, with TRBD2 matching 12 bases. Germline lookup yields CDR1 SGHAT and CDR2 FQNNGV. The ends lost 5 bases at V and 7 bases at J; junction bases unmatched: 5. The CDR3 is made up of 15 amino acids. The CDR3 region is CASSLRGLAGGELFF. DNA of the CDR3: TGTGCCAGCAGCCTCAGGGGACTAGCGGGCGGGGAGCTGTTTTTT.

This sequence joins TRBV28 and TRBJ1-1; no definite D call. V gave up 8 bases and J gave up 1 base, with 8 bases separating them. The germline CDR1 and CDR2 sequences are MDHEN and SYDVKM. The CDR3 is 12 amino acids. The CDR3 loop is CASRGENTEAFF. Here the CDR3 DNA reads TGTGCCAGCCGCGGGGAGAACACTGAAGCTTTCTTT.

The rearrangement links TRBV6-5 to TRBJ2-1; 11 nucleotides match TRBD2. CDR1 is MNHEY, CDR2 SVGAGI, per germline. Trimming cost V 0 bases and J 6 bases; bases outside gene matches: 4. CDR3 length: 16 residues. In DNA, the CDR3 is TGTGCCAGCAGTTACTCGGCGACTAGCGGGGCCAATGAGCAGTTCTTC. It specifies CASSYSATSGANEQFF.

The genes are TRBV3-1 (or the pseudogene TRBV3-2) and TRBJ1-5; 11 bases agree with TRBD1. The CDR3 extends over 17 amino acids. CDR1 and CDR2 (germline): LGHDT, YNNKEL (reference sequence). V dropped 0 bases and J dropped 6; count of bases not matched to a gene: 7. In DNA, the CDR3 is TGTGCCAGCAGCCAAGACCGACCGGGACAGGGGGGTCAGCCCCAGCATTTT. This translates into CASSQDRPGQGGQPQHF.

Comment on this clone: Other DNA sequences from this sample encode an identical CDR3 as well. The gene calls are TRBV18 and TRBJ1-6; no firm D call. The CDR3 totals 14 residues. V lost 3 bases to trimming and J lost 4 bases, with 7 bases between them. Germline-derived CDR1 and CDR2 are KGHSH and LQKENI. This CDR3 is CASSPGDYNSPLHF. CDR3 sequence (DNA): TGTGCCAGCTCACCCGGGGATTATAATTCACCCCTCCACTTT.

The J gene is TRBJ1-1, the V gene TRBV2; the match to TRBD1 covers 11 bases. The CDR3 length is 15 residues. Per the germline V gene, CDR1 is SNHLY and CDR2 is FYNNEI. With 6 bases clipped from V and 0 bases from J, the junction kept 3 bases outside the gene matches. The CDR3 loop is CASSGQGAMNTEAFF. In nucleotides, the CDR3 is TGTGCCAGCAGCGGACAGGGGGCGATGAACACTGAAGCTTTCTTT.

The chain carries TRBV6-5 and TRBJ2-7; TRBD1 might be the D (5 bases). The CDR3 consists of 14 residues. Trimming took 10 bases from V and 1 from J, leaving 17 bases between them. Per germline, CDR1 MNHEY and CDR2 SVGAGI. The CDR3 protein is CATNGWGPSYEQYF. The CDR3 nucleotides are TGTGCCACTAATGGCTGGGGCCCTTCCTACGAGCAGTACTTC.

The count of this clone is one. The chain combines TRBV20-1 with TRBJ2-1, with D possibly TRBD1 on 5 matching bases. In germline, CDR1 is DFQATT, CDR2 SNEGSKA (reference sequence). CDR3 length equals 11 residues. The CDR3 region is CTPTDNNEQFF. The CDR3 DNA sequence: TGCACCCCGACAGATAACAATGAGCAGTTCTTC.

The chain couples TRBV11-2 to TRBJ2-7, with 8 bases matching TRBD2. The CDR3 has 13 residues. The germline gives CDR1 SGHAT, CDR2 FQNNGV. V trimming: 5 bases; J trimming: 3 bases; junction bases outside the gene matches: 3. The CDR3 coding sequence is TGTGCCAGCAGCCCAAGCGGGAGCTACGAGCAGTACTTC. The encoded protein is CASSPSGSYEQYF.

This chain joins TRBV7-6 and TRBJ2-1, with D possibly TRBD1 on 6 matching bases. The CDR3 covers 15 residues. V lost 6 bases and J lost 2, with 14 bases in between. Germline-derived CDR1 and CDR2 are SGHVS and FNYEAQ. CDR3 sequence reads: CASSPAGGPYNEQFF. In DNA form, the CDR3 reads TGTGCCAGCAGTCCCGCTGGGGGCCCCTACAATGAGCAGTTCTTC.

The chain carries TRBV5-1 and TRBJ2-1, with D possibly matching TRBD2 (6 bases). Germline V CDR1 and CDR2: SGHRS, YFSETQ. V was shortened by 0 bases and J by 0 bases, with 10 bases between the two germline ends. The CDR3 is 16 amino acids. The CDR3 DNA reads as TGCGCCAGCAGCTTGGAGGGGAGGAGCTCCTACAATGAGCAGTTCTTC. Translating gives CASSLEGRSSYNEQFF. The full variable domain, rest sourced from reference TRBV5-1 and TRBJ2-1, is KAGVTQTPRYLIKTRGQQVTLSCSPISGHRSVSWYQQTPGQGLQFLFEYFSETQRNKGNFPGRFSGRQFSNSRSEMNVSTLELGDSALYLCASSLEGRSSYNEQFFGPGTRLTVL.